The clone carrying this TCR beta chain appeared once. From germline, CDR1 is MGHRA and CDR2 YSYEKL. The CDR3 sequence is 14 residues long. Trimming stripped 1 base from V and 5 bases from J, with 11 bases between. The source of the sample is a study of regulatory T cells in long-lasting Graves disease. As to time point: persistent/refractory GD, antithyroid drugs over 5 years with positive TRAb. Following extraction of RNA from PBMCs, that RNA was used to make the TCR library. It was an endocrinology department in Xi'an, China, that provided the patients. In building TCR beta libraries, iRepertoire HTBI primers were used together with Arm-PCR of CDR3 regions. TCRdb fed the multiplex PCR reads into MiXCR, producing one record per CDR3 protein. The data hold around 400,000 distinct CDR3 sequences, with around a quarter observed a single time.

Specimen: peripheral blood mononuclear cells (PBMCs), collected when the disease was refractory, from a patient treated with antithyroid drugs. V gene TRBV4-1 combines with J gene TRBJ2-5; D is ambiguous. The clonotype originates from a female donor with Graves disease. Here the CDR3 DNA reads TGCGCCAGCAGCCAAGTCCGGTATGGGGAGACCCAGTACTTC. Residues: CASSQVRYGETQYF.